This T cell receptor beta chain emerged from a study of STAT5B mutations in CD4+ large granular lymphocyte leukemia. Across the whole study: Among healthy controls, a particular HLA allele went with more CDR3 'QG' motifs. Study-wide findings and caveats: No patients shared main leukemic clonotypes, though less than 30% appeared at low frequency elsewhere. Data were not HLA-matched across samples.

The repertoire was sequenced with immunoSEQ multiplex PCR; TCRdb's copy has only in-frame clones and lacks some. The sample carries 25,000 to 35,000 clones, about four fifths recorded once. Of note for this clone: Its antigen is undetermined.

The specimen sequenced was CD4+ T cells from blood buffy coats. This TCR was recovered from a human donor in good health.

The CDR3 bases are TGCGCCAGCAGCCGGCTCGCAGGCATAAATATGGCTTTCTTT. This codes for CASSRLAGINMAFF. This rearrangement joins TRBV4-1 to TRBJ1-1; the D is unclear. Per the germline V gene, CDR1 is MGHRA and CDR2 is YSYEKL. V shed 4 bases and J shed 11 bases, with 20 bases lying between them. The CDR3 consists of 14 residues.